These T cell receptor beta chains were read from a single sample in a study of blood T cells in healthy people across ages. TCRdb called the 5' RACE reads again in MiXCR, with one record for every CDR3 protein. This table has 800,000 to 950,000 distinct CDR3 sequences, roughly 28% appearing once. The sample was also reused in another study, on T cells of mothers and their children.

Sequencing input: blood. The receptor source for this set is a woman aged 40-49 years in good health. Both conserved end residues are part of each CDR3. The order of the fields is D gene, J gene, V gene, clone size, CDR3 length, CDR3 DNA, CDR3 protein. D genes are given only for firm matches. Size is omitted from some rows. Given values are once, few, many or a class for expanded clones.

TRBD2	TRBJ2-7	TRBV7-6	.	17	TGTGCCAGCAGCCCCATGGGAGAGGGACTAGCGGGCCTGGGGCAGTACTTC	CASSPMGEGLAGLGQYF
TRBD2	TRBJ2-3	TRBV12-3/TRBV12-4	.	16	TGTGCCAGCAGTCCCAGGATAGCGGGGAGAGGAGATACGCAGTATTTT	CASSPRIAGRGDTQYF
TRBD1	TRBJ2-3	TRBV2	.	18	TGTGCCAGCAGTGAATCTTCCACCGGGACAGGGTTTGGAGATACGCAGTATTTT	CASSESSTGTGFGDTQYF
TRBD1	TRBJ2-1	TRBV7-7	many	15	TGTGCTAGCAGCTTGACAGGGGGCTCGGGGGATGAGCAGTTCTTC	CASSLTGGSGDEQFF
TRBD2	TRBJ2-1	TRBV12-3/TRBV12-4	.	19	TGTGCCAGCAGTTCGCGGGGGGGCCAATGGGTGAGCTCCTACAATGAGCAGTTCTTC	CASSSRGGQWVSSYNEQFF
.	TRBJ2-7	TRBV4-2	many	18	TGTGCCAGCAGCCAAGTCGCGGTCGGGGCTCCCCTCTCCTACGAGCAGTACTTC	CASSQVAVGAPLSYEQYF
.	TRBJ2-5	TRBV30	few	12	TGTGCCTGGAGTGAACAGGGAGAGACCCAGTACTTC	CAWSEQGETQYF
.	TRBJ1-5	TRBV5-1	.	15	TGCGCCAGCAGTCCCACTCCACAGCCCGGGCTGCCCCAGCATTTT	CASSPTPQPGLPQHF
TRBD1	TRBJ2-6	TRBV28	few	17	TGTGCCAGCAGACCGGGACAGGGCCGCTCTGAGGCCAACGTCCTGACTTTC	CASRPGQGRSEANVLTF
.	TRBJ2-3	TRBV5-5	few	16	TGTGCCAGCAGCTTGGCGGCCTCCATTGGCACAGATACGCAGTATTTT	CASSLAASIGTDTQYF
.	TRBJ2-2	TRBV20-1	.	16	TGCAGTGCTAGAGAAAAGCCGGGACAAGGCACCGGGGAGCTGTTTTTT	CSAREKPGQGTGELFF
.	TRBJ2-7	TRBV12-3/TRBV12-4	.	15	TGTGCCAGCAGTTTAGTGGCTGGGGTTGGAGACGAGCAGTACTTC	CASSLVAGVGDEQYF
.	TRBJ1-2	TRBV29-1	few	14	TGCAGCGTTGAAGACGGCGGCCCCAACTATGGCTACACCTTC	CSVEDGGPNYGYTF
.	TRBJ2-3	TRBV5-1	.	14	TGCGCCAGCAGCCCCGTCACAGGGAGGGATACGCAGTATTTT	CASSPVTGRDTQYF
.	TRBJ2-1	TRBV20-1	few	14	TGCAGTGCGAATAGGGGCATGAACTACAATGAGCAGTTCTTC	CSANRGMNYNEQFF
.	TRBJ2-7	TRBV13	.	16	TGTGCCAGCAGCTTAGACCCGGGACGGCTTACCTACGAGCAGTACTTC	CASSLDPGRLTYEQYF
.	TRBJ1-2	TRBV12-3/TRBV12-4	few	13	TGTGCCAGCAGCCCGACAGCTTACTATGGCTACACCTTC	CASSPTAYYGYTF
.	TRBJ2-1	TRBV7-9	many	10	TGTGCCAGCAGCACTAATGAGCAGTTCTTC	CASSTNEQFF
TRBD2	TRBJ2-3	TRBV4-3	few	19	TGCGCCAGCAGCCGAAAGTTAATCGGTAGCGGGGGGATCACAGATACGCAGTATTTT	CASSRKLIGSGGITDTQYF
.	TRBJ1-4	TRBV28	few	17	TGTGCCAGCAGTTCCCCGGCGGGCTCTGGTAGCGGTGAAAAACTGTTTTTT	CASSSPAGSGSGEKLFF
.	TRBJ2-1	TRBV5-1	.	15	TGCGCCAGCAGTCCTAACCCAGGCTCCTACAATGAGCAGTTCTTC	CASSPNPGSYNEQFF
.	TRBJ2-1	TRBV10-2	few	14	TGCGCCAGCAGGAAGGACTTGTCGTGGGAGACCCAGTTCTTC	CASRKDLSWETQFF
TRBD1	TRBJ2-7	TRBV20-1	many	15	TGCAGTGCTAGAGACCGGGACAGGGTTTCCTACGAGCAGTACTTC	CSARDRDRVSYEQYF
.	TRBJ1-1	TRBV12-3/TRBV12-4	.	14	TGTGCCAGCAGTTTCCGGCGGGAGAACACTGAAGCTTTCTTT	CASSFRRENTEAFF
.	TRBJ1-1	TRBV7-2	few	14	TGTGCCAGCAGCTTATTGGTGGTAGCCACTGAAGCTTTCTTT	CASSLLVVATEAFF
TRBD2	TRBJ2-4	TRBV4-2	many	18	TGTGCCAGCAGCCAAGATGGTAACGGGGGGGGCAGGTTCCACATTCAGTACTTC	CASSQDGNGGGRFHIQYF
TRBD2	TRBJ2-1	TRBV20-1	few	14	TGCAGTGCCATGGGACTAGTCCCCTACAATGAGCAGTTCTTC	CSAMGLVPYNEQFF
.	TRBJ2-3	TRBV7-6	many	13	TGCGCCAGCAGCTTGGAAGGGGCAGATACGCAGTATTTT	CASSLEGADTQYF
TRBD1	TRBJ2-1	TRBV7-2	few	15	TGCGCCAGCAGCCCTAGGCAGGGGGCGGCGTATGAGCAGTTCTTC	CASSPRQGAAYEQFF
TRBD1	TRBJ2-1	TRBV12-3/TRBV12-4	many	16	TGTGCCAGCAGTCCCTGGGACAGGGTTATCTACAATGAGCAGTTCTTC	CASSPWDRVIYNEQFF
.	TRBJ2-4	TRBV28	.	14	TGTGCCAGCAGTGGGGGGATCCCCTACAATGAGCAGTACTTC	CASSGGIPYNEQYF
.	TRBJ1-2	TRBV6-1	.	14	TGTGCCAGCGGGGGGGACGAAGAAAACTATGGCTACACCTTC	CASGGDEENYGYTF
.	TRBJ1-4	TRBV7-9	.	14	TGTGCCAGCAGCTTAGGACAGGAGGTTGAAAAACTGTTTTTT	CASSLGQEVEKLFF
TRBD1	TRBJ1-2	TRBV9	few	15	TGTGCCAGCAGCGTAGATGGCAGGGGGGAGGATGGCTACACCTTC	CASSVDGRGEDGYTF
TRBD1	TRBJ1-4	TRBV18	.	18	TGTGCCAGCTCACTAAATCCGGGACAGGGGGCAACTAATGAAAAACTGTTTTTT	CASSLNPGQGATNEKLFF
.	TRBJ2-7	TRBV6-1	.	14	TGTGCCAGTCTACCCAAGAGGTGGGGGAACGAGCAGTACTTC	CASLPKRWGNEQYF
TRBD1	TRBJ2-7	TRBV7-8	few	12	TGTGCCAGCAGCACGACAGGGGCCGAGCAGTACTTC	CASSTTGAEQYF
.	TRBJ1-5	TRBV5-1	.	17	TGCGCCAGCAGCCAGGACAGTCATGGGAATAGCAATCAGCCCCAGCATTTT	CASSQDSHGNSNQPQHF
.	TRBJ2-6	TRBV24-1	once	17	TGTGCCGCCGCCACCGGGACGGACCCATCTGGGGCCAACGTCCTGACTTTC	CAAATGTDPSGANVLTF
.	TRBJ2-1	TRBV24-1	.	17	TGTGCCACCAGTGATTTGAAGCTCCAAGGGGGGGCCGATGAGCAGTTCTTC	CATSDLKLQGGADEQFF
.	TRBJ1-2	TRBV20-1	.	14	TGCAGTGCTAGAGACGGCGGACGAGGATATGGCTACACCTTC	CSARDGGRGYGYTF
.	TRBJ2-3	TRBV7-2	few	13	TGTGCCAGCAGCTTAAGTACATCTGAAACGCAGTATTTT	CASSLSTSETQYF
.	TRBJ1-1	TRBV7-2	few	14	TGTGCCAGCAGCTTAGGACGGCCGGTTTACGAAGCTTTCTTT	CASSLGRPVYEAFF